Listed below are T cell receptor beta chains from one sample, sequenced in a study of cytomegalovirus exposure and HLA in healthy donors. TCRdb's copy holds only in-frame clones and misses some; the assay was immunoSEQ multiplex PCR. The sample shows about 170,000 clones, about 80% of them seen only once. The sequencing sample was made of PBMCs. The origin of the receptors is a female donor in good health and CMV-seronegative. Each CDR3 is given with its conserved first and last residue. The D gene is left open where the match is weak. A clone size is listed for some rows: how often the clone was seen (once, few, many), or a class if it is expanded.

v_gene	abundance	d_gene	j_gene	CDR3aa	CDR3nt
TRBV6-5	once	NA	TRBJ1-1	CASSHRQVNTEAFF	TGTGCCAGCAGCCACAGACAGGTAAACACTGAAGCTTTCTTT
TRBV19	NA	NA	TRBJ1-1	CASSNTGSTEAFF	TGTGCCAGTTCTAACACGGGGTCAACGGAAGCTTTCTTT
TRBV6-1	NA	TRBD1	TRBJ1-5	CASKGTGWDQPQHF	TGTGCCAGCAAAGGGACAGGGTGGGATCAGCCCCAGCATTTT
TRBV9	NA	TRBD1	TRBJ1-1	CASSRRTGGTEAFF	TGTGCCAGCAGCCGTCGGACAGGGGGCACTGAAGCTTTCTTT
TRBV4-1	NA	NA	TRBJ1-2	CASSFTFTGSSYGYTF	TGCGCCAGCAGCTTTACGTTTACAGGTTCTAGTTATGGCTACACCTTC
TRBV5-1	NA	NA	TRBJ2-7	CASNIGTTNSYEQYF	TGCGCCAGCAACATCGGGACAACGAACTCCTACGAGCAGTACTTC
TRBV27	once	NA	TRBJ2-1	CASSWDSEQFF	TGTGCCAGCAGTTGGGACTCTGAGCAGTTCTTC
TRBV5-1	once	TRBD1	TRBJ2-3	CASSLVGQGSNTQYF	TGCGCCAGCAGCTTGGTGGGACAGGGATCGAATACGCAGTATTTT
TRBV19	NA	TRBD1	TRBJ1-4	CASSRRTGGEEKLFF	TGTGCCAGTAGTAGGCGGACAGGGGGAGAAGAAAAACTGTTTTTT
TRBV18	once	TRBD1	TRBJ1-1	CASSLGGQLNTEAFF	TGTGCCAGCTCACTGGGGGGACAGTTAAACACTGAAGCTTTCTTT
TRBV5-4	few	NA	TRBJ1-1	CASSWRGNTEAFF	TGTGCCAGCAGCTGGAGGGGGAACACTGAAGCTTTCTTT
TRBV29-1	NA	NA	TRBJ2-7	CSVADGGASYEQYF	TGCAGCGTTGCGGACGGTGGGGCCTCCTACGAGCAGTACTTC
TRBV9	NA	TRBD2	TRBJ2-7	CASSPGTSGYEQYF	TGTGCCAGCAGCCCAGGGACTAGCGGCTACGAGCAGTACTTC
TRBV9	NA	TRBD2	TRBJ2-5	CASSVASGPLETQYF	TGTGCCAGCAGCGTAGCTAGCGGGCCCTTGGAGACCCAGTACTTC
TRBV30	NA	NA	TRBJ1-3	CAWTQNGNTIYF	TGTGCCTGGACCCAAAATGGAAACACCATATATTTT
TRBV21-1	NA	NA	TRBJ2-3	CASSNWGGSTDTQYF	TGTGCCAGCAGCAATTGGGGGGGTAGCACAGATACGCAGTATTTT
TRBV19	NA	NA	TRBJ2-2	CASSILGHLNTGELFF	TGTGCCAGTAGTATCCTCGGACACCTAAACACCGGGGAGCTGTTTTTT
TRBV14	NA	TRBD1	TRBJ1-4	CASSQALGGQRFREKLFF	TGTGCCAGCAGCCAAGCCCTCGGGGGACAGCGATTTAGGGAAAAACTGTTTTTT
TRBV12-2	NA	NA	TRBJ1-5	CASRLSPCRGDNQPQHF	TGTGCAAGTCGCTTATCCCCTTGTCGGGGGGACAATCAGCCCCAGCATTTT
TRBV9	NA	TRBD2	TRBJ2-1	CASSGRRPASGELSYNEQFF	TGTGCCAGCAGCGGAAGACGGCCGGCTAGCGGGGAACTCTCCTACAATGAGCAGTTCTTC
TRBV2	NA	NA	TRBJ2-7	CASSVALPGEQYF	TGTGCCAGCAGTGTAGCGCTCCCGGGGGAGCAGTACTTC
TRBV18	NA	NA	TRBJ1-2	CASSQSPLGAGHGYTF	TGTGCCAGCTCACAGTCCCCACTCGGAGCAGGGCATGGCTACACCTTC
TRBV5-6	NA	TRBD1	TRBJ1-1	CASSPQQGRVNTEAFF	TGTGCCAGCAGCCCTCAACAGGGGCGGGTGAACACTGAAGCTTTCTTT
TRBV2	few	NA	TRBJ1-2	CASTGGAGYGYTF	TGTGCCAGCACGGGGGGGGCTGGATATGGCTACACCTTC
TRBV7-9	NA	NA	TRBJ2-2	CASSSPGTGELFF	TGTGCCAGCAGCTCCCCGGGCACCGGGGAGCTGTTTTTT
TRBV9	NA	NA	TRBJ1-4	CASSSRRGLGEKLFF	TGTGCCAGCAGCAGTCGTCGGGGATTGGGGGAAAAACTGTTTTTT
TRBV2	NA	NA	TRBJ1-5	CASTGINQPQHF	TGTGCCAGCACAGGGATTAATCAGCCCCAGCATTTT
TRBV7-9	NA	NA	TRBJ2-6	CASSLRGGANVLTF	TGTGCCAGCAGCTTACGAGGGGGGGCCAACGTCCTGACTTTC
TRBV5-6	NA	NA	TRBJ2-6	CASSPWGAGANVLTF	TGTGCCAGCAGCCCCTGGGGGGCTGGGGCCAACGTCCTGACTTTC
TRBV4-1	NA	NA	TRBJ1-5	CASSQEGLQGGNQPQHF	TGCGCCAGCAGCCAAGAAGGGTTACAGGGAGGCAATCAGCCCCAGCATTTT
TRBV2	once	TRBD2	TRBJ2-4	CASSEFLAEAKNIQYF	TGTGCCAGCAGTGAATTTCTAGCGGAAGCCAAAAACATTCAGTACTTC
TRBV5-1	NA	NA	TRBJ2-7	CASSLGTVTYEQYF	TGCGCCAGCAGCTTGGGGACTGTCACCTACGAGCAGTACTTC
TRBV4-1	NA	TRBD1	TRBJ2-3	CASSPKGAPAADTQYF	TGCGCCAGCAGCCCGAAGGGGGCCCCGGCGGCAGATACGCAGTATTTT
TRBV9	NA	TRBD2	TRBJ2-6	CASSLPSGRGSGANVLTF	TGTGCCAGCAGCCTACCTAGCGGGAGGGGCTCTGGGGCCAACGTCCTGACTTTC
TRBV29-1	few	NA	TRBJ2-1	CSVEPATRFLYNEQFF	TGCAGCGTTGAGCCAGCGACTAGATTTCTGTACAATGAGCAGTTCTTC
TRBV28	NA	TRBD1	TRBJ2-1	CASSLLGTGGRNEQFF	TGTGCCAGCAGTTTACTGGGGACAGGGGGCCGGAATGAGCAGTTCTTC
TRBV6-5	NA	NA	TRBJ1-1	CASSLGQYAQAFF	TGTGCCAGCAGTTTAGGACAGTACGCCCAAGCTTTCTTT
TRBV5-1	NA	TRBD2	TRBJ2-7	CASSFGTSGSLVPYEQYF	TGCGCCAGCAGCTTTGGCACTAGCGGGAGCCTGGTTCCCTACGAGCAGTACTTC
TRBV10-3	once	TRBD2	TRBJ2-3	CAIKSLGLAGGSDTQYF	TGTGCCATCAAGTCCCTCGGACTAGCGGGGGGGTCAGATACGCAGTATTTT
TRBV4-1	NA	NA	TRBJ2-2	CASSPRQANTGELFF	TGCGCCAGCAGCCCTAGACAGGCGAACACCGGGGAGCTGTTTTTT
TRBV4-1	NA	NA	TRBJ1-2	CASSPRTRHPDGYTF	TGCGCCAGCAGCCCTCGGACACGACACCCCGATGGCTACACCTTC
TRBV5-6	NA	NA	TRBJ1-3	CASSSGQPGNTIYF	TGTGCCAGCAGCTCGGGACAACCTGGAAACACCATATATTTT
TRBV5-6	NA	TRBD1	TRBJ2-7	CASSFDRVAYEQYF	TGTGCCAGCAGCTTCGACAGGGTAGCCTACGAGCAGTACTTC
TRBV5-8	NA	NA	TRBJ1-5	CASTRTDSNQPQHF	TGTGCCAGCACTCGGACAGATAGCAATCAGCCCCAGCATTTT
TRBV27	NA	TRBD2	TRBJ2-3	CASSPDRLAGGTDTQYF	TGTGCCAGCAGCCCAGACAGACTAGCGGGAGGCACAGATACGCAGTATTTT
TRBV5-4	NA	NA	TRBJ1-4	CASSLKQGLNEKLFF	TGTGCCAGCAGCTTGAAGCAGGGTCTTAATGAAAAACTGTTTTTT
TRBV2	NA	TRBD2	TRBJ2-7	CASSEPTSGYEQYF	TGTGCCAGCAGTGAACCCACTAGCGGCTACGAGCAGTACTTC
TRBV27	NA	NA	TRBJ1-5	CASTASFRVNNQPQHF	TGTGCCAGCACCGCGTCCTTCAGGGTTAACAATCAGCCCCAGCATTTT
TRBV30	NA	NA	TRBJ1-5	CAWGGYSNQPQHF	TGTGCCTGGGGGGGGTATAGCAATCAGCCCCAGCATTTT
TRBV5-4	few	NA	TRBJ1-1	CASSSTDPGMNTEAFF	TGTGCCAGCAGCTCCACCGATCCCGGGATGAACACTGAAGCTTTCTTT
TRBV6-5	NA	TRBD1	TRBJ1-2	CASSRQGAEGYTF	TGTGCCAGCAGCCGACAGGGGGCTGAAGGCTACACCTTC
TRBV6-1	once	NA	TRBJ2-1	CASSTSSGGEFF	TGTGCCAGCAGTACAAGCTCCGGGGGAGAGTTCTTC
TRBV5-1	few	TRBD1	TRBJ2-3	CASSPDRGTDTQYF	TGCGCCAGCAGCCCCGACAGGGGGACAGATACGCAGTATTTT
TRBV2	NA	NA	TRBJ1-2	CASSEGQAHGYTF	TGTGCCAGCAGTGAAGGCCAGGCCCATGGCTACACCTTC
TRBV29-1	NA	NA	TRBJ2-5	CSVEDPSVIQETQYF	TGCAGCGTTGAAGATCCGAGTGTTATTCAAGAGACCCAGTACTTC
TRBV19	NA	NA	TRBJ1-2	CASSSQGGFGRSGYTF	TGTGCCAGTAGCTCTCAAGGGGGATTTGGCCGTTCAGGCTACACCTTC
TRBV11-2	NA	NA	TRBJ2-7	CASSLDDGDYEQYF	TGTGCCAGCAGCTTAGATGACGGGGACTACGAGCAGTACTTC
TRBV7-6	NA	TRBD1	TRBJ1-5	CASSLGVDRGGQPQHF	TGTGCCAGCAGCTTAGGGGTAGACAGGGGTGGACAGCCCCAGCATTTT
TRBV7-9	NA	TRBD1	TRBJ1-1	CASSLVQGGTEAFF	TGTGCCAGCAGCTTAGTCCAGGGGGGCACTGAAGCTTTCTTT
TRBV30	NA	NA	TRBJ1-3	CAWSRSGNTIYF	TGTGCCTGGAGTCGGTCTGGAAACACCATATATTTT